The sequence of this TCR beta chain was determined in a study of neurological immune-mediated disorders. Findings and caveats of the study: Across subjects, expanded clones had no CDR3 amino acid sequences in common, pointing to private repertoires in all groups.

Regarding this clonotype: Its antigen is unknown.

5'RACE generated cDNA with 10-nucleotide random UMIs. TCRdb reprocessed the 5' RACE reads with MiXCR, giving one entry per CDR3 protein. Found here are 75,000 to 95,000 distinct CDR3 sequences, 17% of them singletons; the top ten hold approximately 15%. The V end was cut by 5 bases, the J end by 9 bases, with 19 bases between. This CDR3 contains 14 residues. Germline V gene sequence: CDR1 MDHEN, CDR2 SYDVKM. Serving as healthy controls were blood bank volunteers based in Maryland, USA. Stored at -80 C, 2 million PBMCs were the source of the unsorted libraries. The sample consisted of PBMCs. The receptor was derived from a woman in her thirties or forties in good health. The rearrangement links TRBV28 to TRBJ1-2; D ambiguous. CDR3 amino acids: CASSPPGPNRSYTF. CDR3 nucleotides: TGTGCCAGCAGTCCCCCTGGTCCGAATAGGAGCTACACCTTC.